This is a list of T cell receptor beta chains from one sample in a study of T cell repertoires in cytomegalovirus infection. MiXCR, applied by TCRdb to the reads, yields one record per CDR3 protein. The sample yields roughly 200,000 distinct CDR3 sequences, approximately 18% seen once. The specimen sequenced was CD8+ T cells from PBMCs. These receptors all come from a human donor in good health (CMV status not recorded). Some clones in this sample may be carry-over from other donors' samples. Each CDR3 is given with its conserved first and last residue. Fields, in order: D gene, V gene, clone size, J gene, CDR3 DNA, CDR3 protein. D genes are given only for firm matches. Where a row states a size, it is once, few, many or the class of an expanded clone; other rows omit it.

>TRBD1|TRBV28|few|TRBJ1-1
TGTGCCAGCCTCCTCCGGACAGGGGGCGCGGAGGGAAGGAACACTGAAGCTTTCTTT
CASLLRTGGAEGRNTEAFF
>-|TRBV11-2|medium-sized|TRBJ1-1
TGTGCCAGCAGCTTAGATAGGTCAGGAGGGACTGAAGCTTTCTTT
CASSLDRSGGTEAFF
>-|TRBV6-2/TRBV6-3|-|TRBJ1-1
TGTGCCAGCAGTTACCAGGATGGAACTGAAGCTTTCTTT
CASSYQDGTEAFF
>-|TRBV7-3|-|TRBJ2-7
TGTGCCAGCAGCCCCGGCCGGTACGAGCAGTACTTC
CASSPGRYEQYF
>-|TRBV7-8|-|TRBJ1-5
TGTGCCAGCAGCTTAGCAGGGCAGACCCGTCAATCCAAGTGGCCCCAGCATTTT
CASSLAGQTRQSKWPQHF
>TRBD2|TRBV6-6|-|TRBJ2-3
TGTGCCAGCAGTGCCTCTCGACTAGCGGGGGGGCCTAGCACAGATACGCAGTATTTT
CASSASRLAGGPSTDTQYF
>-|TRBV28|few|TRBJ2-7
TGTGCCAGCAGTTTTACCCCCTCGGAAGTCAGCTCCTACGAGCAGTACTTC
CASSFTPSEVSSYEQYF
>-|TRBV6-2/TRBV6-3|few|TRBJ1-5
TGTGCCAGCAGCGGGACACTAAATCAGCCCCAGCATTTT
CASSGTLNQPQHF
>TRBD1|TRBV7-8|many|TRBJ2-2
TGTGCCAGCAGCTCAAGGAGGGGTGGACAGGGGGCCAAGAACACCGGGGAGCTGTTTTTT
CASSSRRGGQGAKNTGELFF
>-|TRBV19|few|TRBJ1-5
TGTGCCAGTAGTATTGGAGGACTTGGCCAGCCCCAGCATTTT
CASSIGGLGQPQHF
>-|TRBV4-1|few|TRBJ2-1
TGCGCCAGCAGCCAAGAATGGGGATCCTACAATGAGCAGTTCTTC
CASSQEWGSYNEQFF
>-|TRBV27|-|TRBJ2-5
TGTGCCAGCAGTTTACGAGGGTCCCAAGAGACCCAGTACTTC
CASSLRGSQETQYF
>TRBD2|TRBV7-8|-|TRBJ2-7
TGTGCCAGCAGCGTTCGGGGGGGGGCTGTCTACGAGCAGTACTTC
CASSVRGGAVYEQYF
>TRBD1|TRBV29-1|few|TRBJ1-2
TGCAGCGTTATTGACAGGGGGAAGTATGGCTACACCTTC
CSVIDRGKYGYTF
>TRBD2|TRBV7-8|many|TRBJ2-1
TGTGCCAGCAGCTTAAGCCTAGCGGATTATCTCAATGAGCAGTTCTTC
CASSLSLADYLNEQFF
>TRBD1|TRBV7-2|-|TRBJ1-5
TGTGCCAGCAGCCGGGACAGCCATAGCAATCAGCCCCAGCATTTT
CASSRDSHSNQPQHF
>TRBD1|TRBV14|-|TRBJ1-1
TGTGCCAGCAGCCAAGGACAGGGCTTCACTGAAGCTTTCTTT
CASSQGQGFTEAFF
>-|TRBV19|-|TRBJ2-1
TGTGCCAGTAGTTTAGGACCCCGGGAGCAGTTCTTC
CASSLGPREQFF
>-|TRBV7-2|-|TRBJ2-7
TGTGCCAGCAGCGCCCGGGGGAGGCACGAGCAGTACTTC
CASSARGRHEQYF
>-|TRBV29-1|few|TRBJ1-5
TGCAGCGTTGAGCTAGGGGGGGCTCAGCCCCAGCATTTT
CSVELGGAQPQHF
>-|TRBV11-1|few|TRBJ2-1
TGTGCCAGCAGCCCTGACAGAACAGGCGCCAATGAGCAGTTCTTC
CASSPDRTGANEQFF
>-|TRBV7-2|many|TRBJ2-5
TGTGCCAGCAGCTTCTCCAGGGAGACCCAGTACTTC
CASSFSRETQYF
>-|TRBV7-2|few|TRBJ1-3
TGTGCCAGCAGCTTAAACGGAAACACCATATATTTT
CASSLNGNTIYF
>-|TRBV6-2/TRBV6-3|few|TRBJ2-3
TGTGCCAGCAGTTACCTAAGCCTGGGCGATACGCAGTATTTT
CASSYLSLGDTQYF
>-|TRBV25-1|few|TRBJ1-5
TGTGCCAGCAGTGAATTCCACAATCAGCCCCAGCATTTT
CASSEFHNQPQHF
>-|TRBV6-2/TRBV6-3|-|TRBJ1-1
TGTGCCAGCACGGAGAGGGTGAACACTGAAGCTTTCTTT
CASTERVNTEAFF
>-|TRBV2|-|TRBJ1-1
TGTGCCAGCTATTCCAACACTGAAGCTTTCTTT
CASYSNTEAFF
>TRBD1|TRBV28|few|TRBJ1-2
TGTGCCAGCAGGTTATTTCGTATACAGGGGACCTATGGCTACACCTTC
CASRLFRIQGTYGYTF
>TRBD1|TRBV7-2|-|TRBJ1-1
TGTGCCAGCAGCCTGGACAGGGTGATCACTGAAGCTTTCTTT
CASSLDRVITEAFF
>-|TRBV7-2|-|TRBJ2-5
TGTGCCAGCACGCGGGACGACAAAGAGACCCAGTACTTC
CASTRDDKETQYF
>-|TRBV9|-|TRBJ2-3
TGTGCCAGCAGCGTAGCTGTGGGCTCCTCGTATACGCAGTATTTT
CASSVAVGSSYTQYF
>-|TRBV14|-|TRBJ2-7
TGTGCCAGCAGCCAAGATAGGGAGACGGGGGCCTACGAGCAGTACTTC
CASSQDRETGAYEQYF